The 6 T cell receptor beta chains presented below share a single source sample, sequenced in a study of read filtering for tumor transcriptome and immune sequencing. From approximately 430 ng of RNA, a library with molecular barcoded alpha/delta and beta/gamma adaptors was made. TCRdb itself ran the reads through MiXCR, one entry per CDR3 protein. Here the sample spans 45,000 to 55,000 distinct CDR3 sequences, roughly 20% being singletons. The sequenced material came from a population of CD138-negative cells sorted from bone marrow. These receptors came from a donor older than 35 with multiple myeloma.

This clonotype has a count of ten or more. DNA of the CDR3: TGCAGCTATCAGCCTCCGGGACAGTTGAGGGCGACCCAGTACTTC. Translation: CSYQPPGQLRATQYF. This chain links TRBV29-1 with TRBJ2-5; TRBD1 matches 7 bases. Germline CDR1 and CDR2: SQVTM and ANQGSEA. Trimming removed 8 bases from V and 7 bases from J; junction bases left unmatched: 19. This CDR3 has 15 amino acids.

This clonotype occurred many times. V is TRBV5-1 and J is TRBJ1-6, with a weak D call TRBD1 (5 bases). The CDR3 contains 15 residues. Germline lookup yields CDR1 SGHRS and CDR2 YFSETQ. V was trimmed by 4 bases and J by 6 bases, leaving 14 bases between them. The CDR3 nucleotides read TGCGCCAGCAGCCCCGACGGGGGTACTAATTCACCCCTCCACTTT. This encodes CASSPDGGTNSPLHF.

In DNA, the CDR3 is TGTGCCTGGAGCGCAACAACTTATGGCTACACCTTC. Residues: CAWSATTYGYTF. The chain combines TRBV30 with TRBJ1-2; D remains unclear. Germline CDR1 and CDR2: GTSNPN and SVGIG (reference sequence). The CDR3 loop spans 12 amino acids. Trimming stripped 3 bases from V and 5 bases from J, with 10 bases between.

This clonotype was picked up many times. This chain links TRBV29-1 with TRBJ2-5; a weak D match, TRBD1 (6 bases). In germline, CDR1 is SQVTM, CDR2 ANQGSEA. This CDR3 has 12 amino acids. V lost 6 bases to trimming and J lost 5 bases, with 13 bases between them. CDR3 region: CSVGGQMETQYF. The CDR3 nucleotides read TGCAGCGTAGGCGGACAGATGGAGACCCAGTACTTC.

This clonotype has just a few counts. A much more abundant neighbour one base away suggests this may be a read error. The chain uses TRBV6-2 or TRBV6-3 and TRBJ2-1; TRBD2 aligns across 9 bases. The CDR3 totals 18 residues. The V gene's germline CDR1 is MNHEY and CDR2 SVGEGT. The CDR3 region has the DNA TGTGCCTGCAGTCGAACTTCCCCCGCGGGAGGGGCCTACAATGAGCAGTTCTTC. Residues: CACSRTSPAGGAYNEQFF.

This clonotype came up many times. V usage is TRBV18 and J usage is TRBJ1-5, with no clear D. Trimming took off 2 bases at V and 7 bases at J, with 9 bases between the two ends. CDR1 and CDR2 (germline): KGHSH, LQKENI. This CDR3 comprises 13 residues. CDR3 DNA: TGTGCCAGCTCACCAGGGGTGGACCAGCCCCAGCATTTT. Its protein product is CASSPGVDQPQHF.